What follows are 28 T cell receptor beta chains derived from one specimen sequenced in a study of blood T cells in healthy people across ages. A second about 6 to 12 cycle PCR used barcoded and J-beta primers. TCRdb called the 5' RACE reads again in MiXCR, with one record for every CDR3 protein. The repertoire holds about 1,400,000 distinct CDR3 sequences, with roughly 64% as singletons. The sample was blood. These receptors were obtained from a man aged 18 to 30 in good health.

The genes are TRBV11-2 and TRBJ2-5; 8 nucleotides align to TRBD1. Germline-derived CDR1 and CDR2 are SGHAT and FQNNGV. The length of the CDR3 is 16 residues. V shed 0 bases, J shed 5 bases, and the junction held 8 bases outside the gene matches. CDR3 nucleotide sequence: TGTGCCAGCAGCTTAGACCCCGGACAGGGTCGGGAGACCCAGTACTTC. Its translation is CASSLDPGQGRETQYF.

This clonotype came up a few times. V usage is TRBV10-3 and J usage is TRBJ1-4; 9 bases align to TRBD1. Germline values: CDR1 ENHRY, CDR2 SYGVKD. CDR3 length equals 15 residues. V was pared by 0 bases and J by 5 bases, with 1 base of the junction left unmatched. The CDR3 loop is CAISESTGGNEKLFF. CDR3 nucleotides: TGTGCCATCAGTGAGTCGACAGGGGGAAATGAAAAACTGTTTTTT.

This CDR3 reads CSARDIGGYQPQHF. The CDR3 DNA follows: TGCAGTGCTAGAGATATTGGGGGGTATCAGCCCCAGCATTTT. This chain uses TRBV20-1 with TRBJ1-5, with a tentative D call TRBD1 (5 bases). The V and J ends lost 0 bases and 5 bases respectively, with 11 bases between them. CDR3 length: 14 residues. CDR1 DFQATT and CDR2 SNEGSKA come from the germline V gene (reference sequence).

This clonotype was seen a handful of times. The rearrangement joins TRBV4-1 to TRBJ2-7; D is perhaps TRBD1 or TRBD2 (6 bases each). This CDR3 is 17 amino acids long. V lost 0 bases to trimming and J lost 6 bases, with 21 bases between them. CDR1 is MGHRA, CDR2 YSYEKL, per germline. The CDR3 loop is CASSQEGPGGRRVEQYF. Here the CDR3 DNA reads TGCGCCAGCAGCCAAGAAGGGCCTGGGGGGCGGAGAGTCGAGCAGTACTTC.

The rearrangement uses TRBV20-1 and TRBJ2-1, with 8 bases that match TRBD2. The germline gives CDR1 DFQATT, CDR2 SNEGSKA (reference sequence). The CDR3 length is 15 residues. V shed 5 bases, J shed 4 bases, and the junction held 10 bases outside the gene matches. CDR3 DNA sequence: TGCAGTGCTCCACGGGGAGCGGGGGCGTACAATGAGCAGTTCTTC. Translation gives CSAPRGAGAYNEQFF.

V and J are TRBV10-3 and TRBJ1-5; D might be TRBD1 (5 bases). Germline CDR1 and CDR2: ENHRY and SYGVKD. The CDR3 loop spans 13 amino acids. Trimming removed 9 bases from V and 4 bases from J, with 13 bases in between. The CDR3 DNA sequence: TGTGCCATTAGGGCAGGGAGTAATCAGCCCCAGCATTTT. It codes for CAIRAGSNQPQHF.

This clonotype showed up just a few times. This chain uses TRBV27 with TRBJ2-5; D possibly corresponds to TRBD2 (5 bases). Trimming left V 5 bases short and J 5 bases short, with 18 bases between. This CDR3 comprises 15 residues. Looked up from germline, CDR1 is MNHEY and CDR2 is SMNVEV (reference sequence). CDR3 residues: CASSLLLDRGETQYF. CDR3 bases: TGTGCCAGCAGTCTACTCCTGGACCGAGGGGAGACCCAGTACTTC.

This chain connects TRBV6-5 to TRBJ1-2; perhaps TRBD1 as D (6 bases). V shed 4 bases and J shed 4 bases, with 10 bases lying between them. This CDR3 is 13 amino acids long. From germline, CDR1 is MNHEY and CDR2 SVGAGI. The CDR3 nucleotides read TGTGCCAGCAGTTTCGGGGACATCTATGGCTACACCTTC. As protein: CASSFGDIYGYTF.

This chain uses TRBV6-2 or TRBV6-3 with TRBJ2-1; no definite D call. V gave up 6 bases and J gave up 2 bases, with 11 bases separating them. In germline, CDR1 is MNHEY, CDR2 SVGEGT. The CDR3 spans 14 residues. The CDR3 loop reads CASRPTSTYNEQFF. CDR3 nucleotides: TGTGCCAGCAGGCCGACCTCAACCTACAATGAGCAGTTCTTC.

This chain joins TRBV15 and TRBJ2-7; D unclear. The germline gives CDR1 LNHNV, CDR2 YYDKDF (reference sequence). The CDR3 spans 14 residues. V lost 7 bases, J lost 6 bases, and 19 bases lay in between. Here the CDR3 DNA reads TGTGCCACCACTGTCGAGAGGTCCCGCGGCGAGCAGTACTTC. This encodes CATTVERSRGEQYF. The variable domain in full, with the rest retrieved from reference TRBV15 and TRBJ2-7, is DAMVIQNPRYQVTQFGKPVTLSCSQTLNHNVMYWYQQKSSQAPKLLFHYYDKDFNNEADTPDNFQSRRPNTSFCFLDIRSPGLGDTAMYLCATTVERSRGEQYFGPGTRLTVT.

The rearrangement joins TRBV20-1 to TRBJ2-3; the match to TRBD2 covers 7 bases. CDR3 length: 16 amino acids. Losses at the gene ends were 0 bases for V and 5 bases for J; bases not matched to a gene: 11. CDR1 and CDR2 from the germline V gene are DFQATT and SNEGSKA (reference sequence). CDR3 coding DNA: TGCAGTGCTAGAGATCGGGCTAGCGGTGGGGGAGATACGCAGTATTTT. Its protein product is CSARDRASGGGDTQYF.

The chain has TRBV4-3 and TRBJ2-1; the match to TRBD2 covers 9 bases. The J call is uncertain, as TRBJ2-7 better fits the DNA end. Germline values: CDR1 LGHNA, CDR2 YSLEER. This CDR3 comprises 18 residues. The CDR3 nucleotides are TGCGCCAGCAGCCAAGAGGAGAATCTAGCGGGGACAGCTTACGAGCAGTACTTC. This sequence encodes CASSQEENLAGTAYEQYF.

The genes are TRBV4-3 and TRBJ2-7; no firm D call. CDR3 length: 13 amino acids. Trimming removed 1 base at V and 6 bases at J, with 10 bases between. Germline CDR1 and CDR2: LGHNA and YSLEER. DNA of the CDR3: TGCGCCAGCAGCCAAGGAGTTTGGGCCGAGCAGTACTTC. Protein: CASSQGVWAEQYF.

There are a few counts of this clonotype. The genes are TRBV6-6 and TRBJ2-2, with 9 nucleotides matching TRBD1. CDR1 is MNHNY, CDR2 SVGAGI, per germline (reference sequence). There are 13 residues in the CDR3. V gave up 4 bases and J gave up 7 bases; unmatched junction bases: 1. CDR3 coding DNA: TGTGCCAGCAGTTCGACAGGGGGCGGGGAGCTGTTTTTT. Its translation: CASSSTGGGELFF.

The gene calls are TRBV7-6 and TRBJ2-7, with D possibly TRBD1 on 6 matching bases. CDR1 and CDR2 from the germline V gene are SGHVS and FNYEAQ. Trimming took off 5 bases at V and 5 bases at J, with 31 bases between the two ends. The CDR3 is 19 residues long. CDR3 DNA: TGTGCCAGCAGCCTCAGGGGTTTCGATCGGGATTGGAAATACGACGAGCAGTACTTC. Protein: CASSLRGFDRDWKYDEQYF.

The V and J genes are TRBV4-3 and TRBJ1-4; D may be TRBD1 (5 bases). CDR3 length equals 16 residues. V lost 3 bases to trimming and J lost 7 bases, with 18 bases between them. Germline CDR1 and CDR2: LGHNA and YSLEER. In DNA, the CDR3 is TGCGCCAGCAGCCAGTACTTACCGGGGGTTGGTGAAAAACTGTTTTTT. It encodes CASSQYLPGVGEKLFF.

This clonotype has just a few counts. This sequence joins TRBV27 and TRBJ2-5, with TRBD2 matching 9 bases. V shed 6 bases and J 4 bases; nucleotides not matched to a gene: 3. Germline CDR1 is MNHEY and CDR2 is SMNVEV (reference sequence). The CDR3 covers 13 residues. CDR3 in DNA: TGTGCCAGCAGGATAGCGGGAGCAGAGACCCAGTACTTC. Residues: CASRIAGAETQYF.

This chain uses TRBV29-1 with TRBJ1-2, with a weak D call TRBD1 (5 bases). The CDR3 runs to 14 residues. Germline V gene data show CDR1 as SQVTM and CDR2 as ANQGSEA. The germline V and J ends were trimmed by 4 bases and 4 bases, with 16 bases remaining between them. The CDR3 DNA is TGCAGCGTTGGACTGGGGGACGTGGGCTATGGCTACACCTTC. It encodes CSVGLGDVGYGYTF.

V gene TRBV2 combines with J gene TRBJ1-2; perhaps TRBD1 as D (5 bases). Germline-derived CDR1 and CDR2 are SNHLY and FYNNEI. Trimming removed 4 bases from V and 6 bases from J, with 18 bases in between. CDR3 length: 15 amino acids. CDR3 loop: CASSAAGSRVDGYTF. CDR3 bases: TGTGCCAGCAGTGCCGCAGGGTCACGGGTGGATGGCTACACCTTC.

The chain employs TRBV9 and TRBJ2-5; D unresolved. The CDR3 length is 17 residues. The germline V gene has CDR1 SGDLS and CDR2 YYNGEE. The V and J ends lost 0 bases and 1 base respectively, with 16 bases between them. The CDR3 region has the DNA TGTGCCAGCAGCGTAGCAGTGGGCAGCTCTTCCCAAGAGACCCAGTACTTC. Encoded protein: CASSVAVGSSSQETQYF.

The J gene is TRBJ2-3, the V gene TRBV20-1, with D possibly being TRBD1 or TRBD2 (5 bases each). The CDR3 runs 14 residues. The V end lost 3 bases, the J end lost 5 bases, and 15 bases lay between the germline ends. CDR1 DFQATT and CDR2 SNEGSKA come from the germline V gene (reference sequence). The CDR3 protein is CSASRGSGIDTQYF. The CDR3 coding sequence is TGCAGTGCTAGCCGGGGCTCCGGGATAGATACGCAGTATTTT.

The rearrangement joins TRBV18 to TRBJ2-1; possible D gene TRBD1, 5 bases. This CDR3 is 12 amino acids long. Trimming pared 5 bases from V and 13 bases from J, leaving 15 bases between. Germline V lookup: CDR1 KGHSH, CDR2 LQKENI. CDR3 nucleotide sequence: TGTGCCAGCTCAGGCACAGGTCGCTTACAGTTCTTC. Translated, it gives CASSGTGRLQFF.

The chain is built from TRBV7-9 and TRBJ2-1; TRBD2 agrees at 8 bases. The V gene's germline CDR1 is SEHNR and CDR2 FQNEAQ (reference sequence). The V and J ends lost 2 bases and 4 bases, in that order; junction bases with no gene match: 10. This CDR3 is 17 amino acids long. CDR3 in amino acids: CASSLTPGGHPYNEQFF. The CDR3 nucleotides are TGTGCCAGCAGCTTAACCCCGGGGGGGCATCCTTACAATGAGCAGTTCTTC.

The rearrangement uses TRBV28 and TRBJ2-5; D may correspond to TRBD1 or TRBD2 (5 bases each). Germline V gene data show CDR1 as MDHEN and CDR2 as SYDVKM. Trimming took off 8 bases at V and 5 bases at J, with 18 bases between the two ends. CDR3 length: 14 amino acids. The CDR3 nucleotides are TGTGCCAGCGAGACTTACAGGTCGGGGGAGACCCAGTACTTC. Translating it yields CASETYRSGETQYF.

The sample holds a few counts of this clonotype. V is TRBV4-2 and J is TRBJ1-4; D ambiguous. The CDR3 spans 15 residues. The germline V gene encodes CDR1 LGHNA and CDR2 YNFKEQ. Trimming shortened V by 0 bases and J by 4 bases, and 9 bases separated the two germline ends. The CDR3 spells CASSQDGGSNEKLFF. The CDR3 DNA follows: TGTGCCAGCAGCCAAGATGGTGGCAGTAATGAAAAACTGTTTTTT.

This clonotype was counted once. The rearrangement links TRBV11-2 to TRBJ1-6; D is perhaps TRBD1 (5 bases). The germline V gene has CDR1 SGHAT and CDR2 FQNNGV. V was clipped by 0 bases and J by 9 bases, with 12 bases between them. The CDR3 is 15 residues long. The CDR3 here is CASSLDGGSGSPLHF. The CDR3 nucleotides read TGTGCCAGCAGCTTAGATGGGGGATCAGGTTCACCCCTCCACTTT.

This clonotype was counted a few times. This chain uses TRBV10-3 with TRBJ2-7; 10 bases fit TRBD1. Trimming took 3 bases from V and 3 from J; bases not matched to a gene: 2. The CDR3 totals 14 residues. Germline V gene sequence: CDR1 ENHRY, CDR2 SYGVKD. The CDR3 loop is CAISDRDRGYEQYF. The CDR3 bases are TGTGCCATCAGTGACCGGGACAGGGGCTACGAGCAGTACTTC.

This rearrangement joins TRBV12-3 or TRBV12-4 to TRBJ2-3; D might be TRBD1 or TRBD2, each matching 5 bases. Trimming removed 3 bases at V and 1 base at J, with 11 bases between. This CDR3 spans 15 amino acids. For the CDR3, the DNA is TGTGCCAGCAGTTTTGAAGGGGACGGCACAGATACGCAGTATTTT. This gives the protein CASSFEGDGTDTQYF.